This TCR beta chain was profiled in a study of shared clonotypes between healthy human individuals. The method was immunoSEQ multiplex PCR; TCRdb's version includes in-frame clones alone and lacks a portion of them. The data hold some 1.5 million clones, with around 95% observed a single time. Each of the donors was a healthy adult who was HIV-negative and had not had a recent acute infection or vaccination. Study conclusions and caveats: The study generally estimated greater richness for naive than memory subsets.

CDR1 and CDR2 (germline): MNHEY, SMNVEV (reference sequence). This CDR3 region has 13 residues. Trimming took 7 bases from V and 8 from J; bases not matched to a gene: 10. This clone was picked up a small number of times. Antigen unknown. The J gene is TRBJ1-2, the V gene TRBV27, with 7 bases fitting TRBD1. This clonotype was sampled from a young man in good health. The sample taken for sequencing was naive CD4+ T cells sorted from blood. The subset was: CD45RA+ positively selected. CDR3 DNA: TGTGCCAGCAAATCGACAGGGTCCTTAGGCTACACCTTC. It yields the protein CASKSTGSLGYTF.